This T cell receptor (beta chain) was obtained from a study of blood T cell repertoires in COVID-19. This clone appeared a single time. With 1 base clipped from V and 3 bases from J, the junction kept 11 bases outside the gene matches. CDR1 and CDR2 (germline): ENHRY, SYGVKD. CDR3 length equals 17 residues. Authors' data handling: Amplification of reference gene primers provided the estimated nucleated cell counts. Using immunoSEQ multiplex PCR, the repertoire was profiled, and TCRdb retains in-frame clones only, with some absent. V, J and clone size were drawn from that table, and D and trimming were deduced from the DNA. The table has roughly 100,000 clones, 81% seen once.

The material sequenced was peripheral blood. The sequence was obtained from a man older than 75 with COVID-19, enrolled during active disease. This chain connects TRBV10-3 to TRBJ2-5; 7 bases match TRBD1. DNA of the CDR3: TGTGCCATCAGTGAGTTTAGTCCAGGGCAGGGGGAAGAGACCCAGTACTTC. The encoded protein is CAISEFSPGQGEETQYF.